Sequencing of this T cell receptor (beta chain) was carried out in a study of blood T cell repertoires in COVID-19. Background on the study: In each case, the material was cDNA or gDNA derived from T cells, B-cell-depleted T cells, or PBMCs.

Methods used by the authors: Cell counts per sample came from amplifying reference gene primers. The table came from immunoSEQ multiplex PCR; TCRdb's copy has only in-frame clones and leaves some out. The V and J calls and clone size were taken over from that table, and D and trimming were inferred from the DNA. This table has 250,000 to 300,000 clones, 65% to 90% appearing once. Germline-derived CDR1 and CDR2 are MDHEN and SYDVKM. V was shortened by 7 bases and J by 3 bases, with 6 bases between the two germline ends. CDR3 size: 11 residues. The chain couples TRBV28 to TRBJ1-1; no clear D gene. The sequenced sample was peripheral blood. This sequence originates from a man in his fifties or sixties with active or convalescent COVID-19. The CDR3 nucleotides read TGTGCCAGCACGGGTTACACTGAAGCTTTCTTT. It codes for CASTGYTEAFF.